The 23 T cell receptor beta chains below were found in one sample sequenced in a study of Graves' ophthalmopathy and Graves' hyperthyroidism. RNA served as the template for amplifying TCR beta CDR3 regions. Second-round multiplex PCR came after first-round RT-PCR with HTBI primers. TCRdb passed the multiplex PCR reads through MiXCR, listing each CDR3 protein once. The sample includes 170,000 or so distinct CDR3 sequences, roughly 37% of them seen just once. The sample taken for sequencing was peripheral blood. All receptors derive from a middle-aged woman with Graves' ophthalmopathy.

The rearrangement links TRBV6-1 to TRBJ2-7, with TRBD2 identical over 9 bases. The germline CDR1 and CDR2 sequences are MNHNS and SASEGT. The CDR3 has 13 residues. Germline trimming cut 7 bases from V and 3 bases from J; bases unmatched to any gene: 4. The CDR3 loop reads CASTSGTGYEQYF. The CDR3 bases are TGTGCCAGCACTAGCGGGACGGGCTACGAGCAGTACTTC.

This clonotype has only a few counts. The V and J genes are TRBV10-3 and TRBJ2-5; TRBD2 matches at 13 bases. Germline trimming cut 1 base from V and 4 bases from J; bases unmatched to any gene: 6. Germline assignment: CDR1 ENHRY and CDR2 SYGVKD. The length of the CDR3 is 17 residues. The CDR3 nucleotides are TGTGCCATCAGTGAGTGGAGACTAGCGGGAGGTGGAGAGACCCAGTACTTC. Amino acids: CAISEWRLAGGGETQYF.

The table lists this clonotype with many counts. In DNA, the CDR3 is TGTGCCAGCAGCTTAGACCCGGGCCGCACCTATGGCTACACCTTC. This codes for CASSLDPGRTYGYTF. The chain has TRBV11-2 and TRBJ1-2; D ambiguous. The V gene's germline CDR1 is SGHAT and CDR2 FQNNGV. The CDR3 covers 15 residues. Trimming shortened V by 0 bases and J by 4 bases, and 12 bases separated the two germline ends.

This chain uses TRBV6-1 with TRBJ1-1; perhaps TRBD1 as D (5 bases). The V end lost 6 bases, the J end lost 0 bases, and 14 bases lay between the germline ends. The CDR3 consists of 15 residues. The V gene's germline CDR1 is MNHNS and CDR2 SASEGT. CDR3 sequence: CASSETGTVNTEAFF. CDR3 in DNA: TGTGCCAGCAGCGAAACCGGGACGGTGAACACTGAAGCTTTCTTT.

This clonotype has at least ten counts. The V gene is TRBV6-5, the J gene TRBJ1-2, with D unclear. CDR3 length equals 16 residues. V lost 4 bases, J lost 0 bases, and 15 bases lay in between. Germline-derived CDR1 and CDR2 are MNHEY and SVGAGI. The DNA for the CDR3 is TGTGCCAGCAGTTCGGGGATGTTAGCAGCTAACTATGGCTACACCTTC. It specifies CASSSGMLAANYGYTF.

This clonotype has a count of ten or more. The chain has TRBV12-3 or TRBV12-4 and TRBJ1-5; TRBD1 matches 9 bases. The CDR3 length is 15 residues. After removal of 7 bases from V and 1 base from J, the junction contained 5 bases not matched to a gene. The CDR3 DNA is TGTGCCAGCAAAGAACAGGGGGCGAGCAATCAGCCCCAGCATTTT. Its protein is CASKEQGASNQPQHF.

V gene TRBV19 combines with J gene TRBJ2-7; D is uncertain. The CDR3 runs 13 residues. Germline V gene data show CDR1 as LNHDA and CDR2 as SQIVND (reference sequence). V was pared by 10 bases and J by 6 bases, with 19 bases between. The CDR3 nucleotides read TGTGCCACCGCCCTAACAGTACTTCGCGAGCAGTACTTC. It specifies CATALTVLREQYF.

This clonotype was picked up many times. The chain has TRBV5-4 and TRBJ2-7; D not resolved. Trimming took 3 bases from V and 6 from J, leaving 10 bases between them. The CDR3 runs 12 residues. Germline CDR1 and CDR2: SGHNT and YYREEE (reference sequence). The CDR3 DNA reads TGTGCCAGCAGCTCAGGTACACGCGAGCAGTACTTC. Its translation is CASSSGTREQYF.

Many counts were recorded for this clonotype. J is TRBJ2-4 and V is TRBV12-3 or TRBV12-4; 7 nucleotides line up with TRBD2. The CDR3 covers 15 residues. J was trimmed by 0 bases and V by 5 bases; bases with no gene match: 4. The CDR3 reads CASSRDYLAKNIQYF. CDR3 coding DNA: TGTGCCAGCAGTAGGGACTACCTAGCCAAAAACATTCAGTACTTC.

V is TRBV27 and J is TRBJ1-1; 7 nucleotides match TRBD1. The germline V gene encodes CDR1 MNHEY and CDR2 SMNVEV (reference sequence). CDR3 size: 12 residues. V lost 5 bases and J lost 6; bases outside the gene matches: 3. DNA of the CDR3: TGTGCCAGCAGTCGACAGGGTGCTGAAGCTTTCTTT. Translated: CASSRQGAEAFF.

This clonotype occurred many times. This may be a read error, as it is one base from a much larger clone. The chain recombines TRBV12-3 or TRBV12-4 with TRBJ2-5; 10 bases are shared with TRBD2. The CDR3 spans 13 residues. The CDR3 DNA follows: TGTGCCGGCAGTGGACTAGCGGAAGAGACCCAGTACTTC. Translated: CAGSGLAEETQYF.

There are many counts of this clonotype. The gene calls are TRBV28 and TRBJ1-5, with D hard to call. The length of the CDR3 is 15 residues. The V gene's germline CDR1 is MDHEN and CDR2 SYDVKM. The germline V and J ends were trimmed by 7 bases and 0 bases, with 13 bases remaining between them. CDR3 nucleotide sequence: TGTGCCAGCAATAGAAGAGGGTATAGCAATCAGCCCCAGCATTTT. It encodes CASNRRGYSNQPQHF. Combining the CDR3 with reference TRBV28 and TRBJ1-5 gives the whole variable domain DVKVTQSSRYLVKRTGEKVFLECVQDMDHENMFWYRQDPGLGLRLIYFSYDVKMKEKGDIPEGYSVSREKKERFSLILESASTNQTSMYLCASNRRGYSNQPQHFGDGTRLSIL.

This clonotype was recorded many times. V and J are TRBV12-3 or TRBV12-4 and TRBJ2-6, with TRBD1 as a possible D gene (7 bases). The V end lost 7 bases, the J end lost 0 bases, and 16 bases lay between the germline ends. The CDR3 loop spans 17 amino acids. The CDR3 sequence: CASTPGGLLSGANVLTF. CDR3 in DNA: TGTGCCAGCACCCCAGGGGGACTGCTCTCTGGGGCCAACGTCCTGACTTTC.

This chain links TRBV12-3 or TRBV12-4 with TRBJ2-5, with D unresolved. The CDR3 is 13 residues long. Between the trimmed V and J ends, which lost 8 bases and 4 bases, there was a span of 14 bases. The CDR3: CASAHGPAETQYF. The DNA of the CDR3 is TGTGCCAGCGCCCATGGTCCAGCAGAGACCCAGTACTTC.

This chain uses TRBV6-2 or TRBV6-3 with TRBJ2-5; D call uncertain. Per the germline V gene, CDR1 is MNHEY and CDR2 is SVGEGT. V shed 0 bases and J shed 5 bases, with 7 bases lying between them. The CDR3 is 13 residues long. CDR3: CASSYSDWETQYF. The CDR3 DNA is TGTGCCAGCAGTTACTCCGATTGGGAGACCCAGTACTTC.

This clonotype was observed at least ten times. The chain combines TRBV12-3 or TRBV12-4 with TRBJ2-7; no reliable D call. The CDR3 extends over 12 amino acids. Trimming left V 1 base short and J 6 bases short, with 7 bases between. CDR3 sequence reads: CASSLGEGEQYF. The CDR3, as DNA: TGTGCCAGCAGTTTAGGAGAAGGCGAGCAGTACTTC.

In its sample, this clonotype was seen many times. The J gene is TRBJ1-1, the V gene TRBV5-1, with 7 nucleotides matching TRBD1. Germline V gene sequence: CDR1 SGHRS, CDR2 YFSETQ. The J segment lost 6 bases and the V segment lost 4 bases, leaving 6 bases of the junction unmatched. The CDR3 has 13 residues. Here the CDR3 DNA reads TGCGCCAGCAGCAAAGAGGGGGCGCCTGAAGCTTTCTTT. It specifies CASSKEGAPEAFF. Full variable domain (outside the CDR3, taken from reference TRBV5-1 and TRBJ1-1): KAGVTQTPRYLIKTRGQQVTLSCSPISGHRSVSWYQQTPGQGLQFLFEYFSETQRNKGNFPGRFSGRQFSNSRSEMNVSTLELGDSALYLCASSKEGAPEAFFGQGTRLTVV.

This clonotype was found many times. This sequence joins TRBV6-1 and TRBJ1-2; D gene unclear. V was clipped by 0 bases and J by 4 bases, with 9 bases between them. CDR3 length: 14 amino acids. Germline assignment: CDR1 MNHNS and CDR2 SASEGT. The CDR3 DNA is TGTGCCAGCAGTGAAGCGAGGGTTACCTATGGCTACACCTTC. Translating it yields CASSEARVTYGYTF.

CDR3 sequence: CASARPGQGAETQYF. Written as DNA, the CDR3 is TGTGCCAGCGCGCGACCGGGACAGGGGGCAGAGACCCAGTACTTC. The gene calls are TRBV28 and TRBJ2-5; TRBD1 aligns across 12 bases. Germline trimming cut 8 bases from V and 4 bases from J; bases unmatched to any gene: 8. This CDR3 contains 15 residues. Germline-derived CDR1 and CDR2 are MDHEN and SYDVKM.

Ten or more counts support this clonotype. A much larger clone lies a single base off, so this may be a read error. The rearrangement links TRBV6-5 to TRBJ2-4; D might be TRBD1 (7 bases). Germline CDR1 MNHEY, CDR2 SVGAGI. CDR3 size: 15 residues. The DNA of the CDR3 is TGTGCCAGCATTATGGAGGGGGCGGCCAAAAACACTCAGTACTTC. Amino acid sequence: CASIMEGAAKNTQYF.

CDR3: CASSLMADEQYF. The DNA for the CDR3 is TGTGCCAGCAGTTTAATGGCGGACGAGCAGTACTTC. This chain connects TRBV28 to TRBJ2-7; D call uncertain. The CDR3 has 12 residues. V shed 2 bases and J shed 5 bases, with 7 bases lying between them. CDR1 and CDR2 (germline): MDHEN, SYDVKM.

In this sample, this clonotype turned up many times. The chain couples TRBV6-2 or TRBV6-3 to TRBJ2-7; D perhaps matches TRBD2 (6 bases). V was clipped by 6 bases and J by 3 bases, with 15 bases between them. The germline gives CDR1 MNHEY, CDR2 SVGEGT. The CDR3 consists of 14 residues. The CDR3 loop is CASSPVRESYEQYF. The DNA of the CDR3 is TGTGCCAGCAGCCCCGTTCGGGAGAGCTACGAGCAGTACTTC.

This clonotype was counted between two and nine times. J is TRBJ2-7 and V is TRBV28; the D is unclear. CDR1 is MDHEN, CDR2 SYDVKM, per germline. V was clipped by 3 bases and J by 5 bases, with 14 bases between them. The CDR3 has 14 amino acids. The CDR3 DNA reads as TGTGCCAGCAGTTTTATGCAAGAAGTCCACGAGCAGTACTTC. It encodes CASSFMQEVHEQYF.